These 8 T cell receptor beta chains were all obtained from the same sample, sequenced in a study of T cell changes during pregnancy in multiple sclerosis. The repertoire was sequenced with immunoSEQ multiplex PCR; TCRdb's copy has only in-frame clones and lacks some. The table includes fewer than 90,000 clones, roughly nine tenths detected once. This specimen was peripheral blood, taken in the second trimester of pregnancy. These receptors were collected from a female donor with multiple sclerosis, enrolled in a pregnancy study.

The chain is built from TRBV30 and TRBJ1-2; 7 bases are a match to TRBD1. Trimming took 3 bases from V and 6 from J; bases not matched to a gene: 10. The CDR3 is made up of 14 amino acids. Germline CDR1 reads GTSNPN; CDR2 reads SVGIG (reference sequence). The CDR3 protein is CAWSVTGALDGYTF. DNA for the CDR3: TGTGCCTGGAGCGTCACAGGGGCTCTCGATGGCTACACCTTC. Together with reference TRBV30 and TRBJ1-2, the CDR3 gives the full variable domain: SQTIHQWPATLVQPVGSPLSLECTVEGTSNPNLYWYRQAAGRGLQLLFYSVGIGQISSEVPQNLSASRPQDRQFILSSKKLLLSDSGFYLCAWSVTGALDGYTFGSGTRLTVV.

This clone was seen only once. V usage is TRBV7-3 and J usage is TRBJ1-4; the match to TRBD1 covers 11 bases. The CDR3 is 19 amino acids. Germline assignment: CDR1 SGHTA and CDR2 FQGTGA. V shed 5 bases, J shed 0 bases, and the junction held 11 bases outside the gene matches. In nucleotides, the CDR3 is TGTGCCAGCAGCGCCGCCCCGGACAGGGGGCCAACAACTAATGAAAAACTGTTTTTT. It is translated as CASSAAPDRGPTTNEKLFF.

This clone came up once. The genes are TRBV7-9 and TRBJ2-2; 8 positions match TRBD2. The germline CDR1 and CDR2 sequences are SEHNR and FQNEAQ (reference sequence). The CDR3 is 17 residues long. V was pared by 4 bases and J by 0 bases, with 7 bases of the junction left unmatched. CDR3 amino acids: CASSSLPGLANTGELFF. Here the CDR3 DNA reads TGTGCCAGCAGCTCTCTTCCGGGACTAGCGAACACCGGGGAGCTGTTTTTT.

This chain joins TRBV7-2 and TRBJ2-2; 12 nucleotides agree with TRBD2. From germline, CDR1 is SGHTA and CDR2 FQGNSA. After removal of 3 bases from V and 4 bases from J, the junction contained 12 bases not matched to a gene. The CDR3 runs 19 residues. The CDR3 here is CASSFLASGGARITGELFF. The CDR3 DNA reads as TGTGCCAGCAGCTTCCTGGCTAGCGGGGGGGCACGTATCACCGGGGAGCTGTTTTTT.

The chain recombines TRBV9 with TRBJ1-1; D may be TRBD1 (5 bases). Per germline, CDR1 SGDLS and CDR2 YYNGEE. The length of the CDR3 is 14 residues. Trimming cost V 0 bases and J 4 bases, with 10 bases left between them. The CDR3 coding sequence is TGTGCCAGCAGCGTAGAGGAGGGGATCACTGAAGCTTTCTTT. Translation: CASSVEEGITEAFF.

This chain links TRBV2 with TRBJ2-3, with TRBD1 as a possible D gene (5 bases). This CDR3 comprises 12 residues. The V gene lost 5 bases and the J gene lost 8 bases, with 11 bases spanning the gap. CDR1 SNHLY and CDR2 FYNNEI come from the germline V gene. DNA of the CDR3: TGTGCCAGCAGTCGCACAGGCGTTACGCAGTATTTT. It encodes CASSRTGVTQYF.

This chain uses TRBV7-2 with TRBJ1-6; D is perhaps TRBD1 (6 bases). Trimming took 1 base from V and 14 from J, leaving 21 bases between them. This CDR3 spans 16 amino acids. CDR1 is SGHTA and CDR2 is FQGNSA in the germline V gene. CDR3 DNA sequence: TGTGCCAGCAGCTTAGGGGGGGGCGGGATGGTACTGTCCCTCCACTTT. It yields the protein CASSLGGGGMVLSLHF.

This rearrangement joins TRBV18 to TRBJ1-3, with D possibly TRBD1 on 6 matching bases. V lost 6 bases and J lost 4, with 7 bases in between. The germline V gene encodes CDR1 KGHSH and CDR2 LQKENI. The CDR3 covers 12 residues. CDR3 sequence: CASSQGGNTIYF. CDR3 bases: TGTGCCAGCTCTCAGGGGGGAAACACCATATATTTT.